This paragraph covers one T cell receptor beta chain sequence. Seattle patients were enrolled while actively infected and followed longitudinally. These data originate in a study of blood T cell repertoires in COVID-19. Across the whole study: In each case, the material was cDNA or gDNA derived from T cells, B-cell-depleted T cells, or PBMCs.

Original methodology: The authors estimated nucleated cell counts from reference gene primer amplification. Measured with immunoSEQ multiplex PCR; TCRdb has only the in-frame clones, and not every one. The V and J calls and clone size are taken from that table; D and trimming were inferred from the DNA. The sample contains approximately 230,000 clones, about 91% of which appear only once. The CDR3 spans 16 residues. Germline V gives CDR1 KGHSH, CDR2 LQKENI. V gave up 0 bases and J gave up 3 bases, with 11 bases separating them. This TCR derives from a woman younger than 45 with COVID-19, enrolled during active disease. The sample consisted of peripheral blood. V usage is TRBV18 and J usage is TRBJ2-2; maybe TRBD2 (5 bases). This CDR3 is CASSPPAAADTGELFF. The CDR3 nucleotides read TGTGCCAGCTCACCACCAGCGGCGGCCGACACCGGGGAGCTGTTTTTT.